A single sample gave rise to the 18 T cell receptor beta chains below, sequenced in a study of T-cell reconstitution after alpha-beta-depleted transplantation in children. This sample's TCRbeta library carried unique molecular identifier barcodes. From the PCR reads, TCRdb called clonotypes with MiXCR, one entry per CDR3 protein. The sample consists of about 600,000 distinct CDR3 sequences, about 23% of them appearing once. Sample: PBMCs, mostly from graft donor cells, taken 360 days after TCRalphabeta/CD19-depleted stem cell transplant. The receptors were gathered from a boy younger than two who had a stem cell transplant for acute myeloid leukemia, so the T cells may come from the graft donor.

This clonotype occurred many times. This sequence joins TRBV20-1 and TRBJ2-7; unclear D gene. Germline loops: CDR1 DFQATT, CDR2 SNEGSKA (reference sequence). Trimming shortened V by 3 bases and J by 0 bases, and 3 bases separated the two germline ends. This CDR3 is built from 11 residues. The CDR3 spells CSARNSYEQYV. The CDR3 region has the DNA TGCAGTGCTAGGAACTCCTACGAGCAGTACGTC.

This clonotype was counted at least ten times. The rearrangement joins TRBV5-1 to TRBJ2-2; D may match TRBD1 or TRBD2 (5 bases each). The V end lost 4 bases, the J end lost 6 bases, and 16 bases lay between the germline ends. This CDR3 is 15 amino acids long. Germline V gene data show CDR1 as SGHRS and CDR2 as YFSETQ. In nucleotides, the CDR3 is TGCGCCAGCAGCCCCGACGGGACGGCAGCCGGGGAGCTGTTTTTT. Translation: CASSPDGTAAGELFF.

The chain combines TRBV28 with TRBJ1-4; D is unclear. Trimming took off 8 bases at V and 0 bases at J, with 13 bases between the two ends. Germline CDR1 MDHEN, CDR2 SYDVKM. CDR3 length equals 15 residues. In nucleotides, the CDR3 is TGTGCCAGCGAGCCCACGGGAGCAACTAATGAAAAACTGTTTTTT. Its translation is CASEPTGATNEKLFF.

This rearrangement joins TRBV25-1 to TRBJ2-5; 7 positions match TRBD2. With V trimmed by 0 bases and J by 1 base, 2 bases remained unmatched. CDR1 is MGHDK and CDR2 is SYGVNS in the germline V gene. CDR3 length: 15 amino acids. CDR3 coding DNA: TGTGCCAGCAGTGAATATGGGACTACCCAAGAGACCCAGTACTTC. Protein product: CASSEYGTTQETQYF.

This clonotype came up many times. J is TRBJ1-1 and V is TRBV4-2, with D possibly matching TRBD1 (6 bases). CDR1 is LGHNA and CDR2 is YNFKEQ in the germline V gene. Deletions cut 4 bases from V and 0 bases from J, with 12 bases between. This CDR3 comprises 15 residues. The DNA of the CDR3 is TGTGCCAGCAGCCGAAACCAGGGGATGAACACTGAAGCTTTCTTT. Translating gives CASSRNQGMNTEAFF.

This clonotype was observed many times. The V call is TRBV27, the J call TRBJ2-3; 8 nucleotides line up with TRBD1. The CDR3 has 16 amino acids. Per germline, CDR1 MNHEY and CDR2 SMNVEV (reference sequence). V lost 3 bases and J lost 2; bases outside the gene matches: 7. CDR3 DNA: TGTGCCAGCAGTTTGTCCGGGACAGGAGCCACAGATACGCAGTATTTT. Its protein is CASSLSGTGATDTQYF.

The V and J genes are TRBV4-1 and TRBJ1-1; 7 bases are shared with TRBD1. Germline CDR1 is MGHRA and CDR2 is YSYEKL. The trim removed 4 bases at V and 1 base at J, leaving 6 bases unmatched. This CDR3 has 15 residues. CDR3 nucleotide sequence: TGCGCCAGCAGCCCTTACGGACAGGCGAACACTGAAGCTTTCTTT. Translation: CASSPYGQANTEAFF.

This clonotype appeared many times. This chain joins TRBV7-2 and TRBJ2-7; D perhaps matches TRBD1 (5 bases). Germline CDR1 SGHTA, CDR2 FQGNSA. Deletions cut 5 bases from V and 3 bases from J, with 14 bases between. The CDR3 totals 14 residues. CDR3 nucleotide sequence: TGTGCCAGCAGCCACTCAGGACACCTCTACGAGCAGTACTTC. This encodes CASSHSGHLYEQYF. The whole variable domain, filled in from reference TRBV7-2 and TRBJ2-7, reads GAGVSQSPSNKVTEKGKDVELRCDPISGHTALYWYRQSLGQGLEFLIYFQGNSAPDKSGLPSDRFSAERTGGSVSTLTIQRTQQEDSAVYLCASSHSGHLYEQYFGPGTRLTVT.

The chain links TRBV20-1 to TRBJ1-2, with 11 bases matching TRBD1. V was pared by 3 bases and J by 6 bases, with 6 bases of the junction left unmatched. CDR1 DFQATT and CDR2 SNEGSKA come from the germline V gene (reference sequence). This CDR3 region has 14 residues. The CDR3 protein is CSASPRTGGNGYTF. The CDR3, as DNA: TGCAGTGCTAGCCCCCGGACAGGGGGCAATGGCTACACCTTC.

About this clonotype itself: The junction departs from germline at one end; a sequencing error may be responsible. This rearrangement joins TRBV20-1 to TRBJ2-7; 7 bases align to TRBD1. Per the germline V gene, CDR1 is DFQATT and CDR2 is SNEGSKA (reference sequence). The CDR3 runs to 14 residues. CDR3 in amino acids: CSASRQGVSYEQCF. The CDR3 DNA follows: TGCAGTGCTAGTCGCCAGGGGGTCAGCTACGAGCAGTGCTTC.

In its sample, this clonotype was seen a few times. J is TRBJ2-4 and V is TRBV7-2; D possibly corresponds to TRBD2 (5 bases). Trimming stripped 0 bases from V and 1 base from J, with 19 bases between. This CDR3 has 19 amino acids. Germline V gene lookup returns CDR1 SGHTA and CDR2 FQGNSA. The CDR3 coding sequence is TGTGCCAGCAGCTTAGCCCCTTTCGGGAAGCGGTTGGCCAAAAACATTCAGTACTTC. This encodes CASSLAPFGKRLAKNIQYF.

This rearrangement joins TRBV20-1 to TRBJ2-6; no reliable D call. The CDR3 contains 13 residues. CDR1 DFQATT and CDR2 SNEGSKA come from the germline V gene (reference sequence). The V end lost 4 bases, the J end lost 1 base, and 5 bases lay between the germline ends. The CDR3: CSAMASGANVLTF. CDR3 sequence (DNA): TGCAGTGCTATGGCATCTGGGGCCAACGTCCTGACTTTC.

This clonotype appeared a few times. This chain joins TRBV15 and TRBJ2-7; no clear D gene. V was shortened by 4 bases and J by 0 bases, with 13 bases between the two germline ends. Germline-derived CDR1 and CDR2 are LNHNV and YYDKDF (reference sequence). This CDR3 region has 15 residues. The CDR3 DNA sequence: TGTGCCACCAGCAATAGTAGGCTCGACTCCTACGAGCAGTACGTC. Its protein product is CATSNSRLDSYEQYV.

The table lists this clonotype with a few counts. At one end the junction does not follow the germline gene, possibly because of a read error. The chain is built from TRBV29-1 and TRBJ2-1; 8 nucleotides align to TRBD2. CDR1 SQVTM and CDR2 ANQGSEA come from the germline V gene. This CDR3 contains 15 residues. The CDR3 nucleotides are TGCAGCGTGGAAGGGACGGGGGGGTTTTCCAATGAGCAGTTCTTC. Translating gives CSVEGTGGFSNEQFF.

The chain employs TRBV4-3 and TRBJ2-1, with 8 bases fitting TRBD1. V shed 3 bases, J shed 7 bases, and the junction held 8 bases outside the gene matches. CDR3 length equals 15 residues. Germline V gene lookup returns CDR1 LGHNA and CDR2 YSLEER. The CDR3 region has the DNA TGCGCCAGCAGCCATCACCAACAGGGGGTTAATGAGCAGTTCTTC. Its translation: CASSHHQQGVNEQFF.

This clonotype was seen just once. This chain links TRBV11-2 with TRBJ1-3; no definite D call. V gave up 3 bases and J gave up 0 bases, with 18 bases separating them. Germline-derived CDR1 and CDR2 are SGHAT and FQNNGV. This CDR3 comprises 18 residues. In DNA, the CDR3 is TGTGCCAGCAGCTTTAGAGGAGCCTCCCTATCCTCTGGAAACACCATATATTTT. Translating it yields CASSFRGASLSSGNTIYF.

In its sample, this clonotype was seen many times. This chain uses TRBV20-1 with TRBJ1-6; no definite D call. The length of the CDR3 is 19 residues. Trimming left V 3 bases short and J 10 bases short, with 31 bases between. Germline CDR1 reads DFQATT; CDR2 reads SNEGSKA (reference sequence). The CDR3 nucleotides are TGCAGTGCTAGTTTTACCGGGAGCTCCAGACGGATGCGTGGCTCACCCCTCCACTTT. This translates into CSASFTGSSRRMRGSPLHF.

The rearrangement uses TRBV2 and TRBJ2-5; 8 bases match TRBD2. V dropped 0 bases and J dropped 4; count of bases not matched to a gene: 10. Germline values: CDR1 SNHLY, CDR2 FYNNEI. This CDR3 has 17 residues. The CDR3 loop reads CASSEALRGTRLETQYF. CDR3 coding DNA: TGTGCCAGCAGTGAAGCGCTTCGTGGGACTAGACTAGAGACCCAGTACTTC.